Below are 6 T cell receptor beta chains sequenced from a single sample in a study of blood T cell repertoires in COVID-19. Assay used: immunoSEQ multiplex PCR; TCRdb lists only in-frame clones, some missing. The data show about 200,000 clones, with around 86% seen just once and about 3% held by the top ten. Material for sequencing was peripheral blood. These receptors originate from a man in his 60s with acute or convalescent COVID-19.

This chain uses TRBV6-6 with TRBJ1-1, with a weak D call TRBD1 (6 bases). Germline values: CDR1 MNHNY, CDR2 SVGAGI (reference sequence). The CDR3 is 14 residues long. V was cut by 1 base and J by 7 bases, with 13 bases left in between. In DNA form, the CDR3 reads TGTGCCAGCAGTTACTATAGGGGGGGAGGTGAAGCTTTCTTT. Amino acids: CASSYYRGGGEAFF.

The CDR3 is CASRGGGHPTDTQYF. In DNA form, the CDR3 reads TGTGCCAGTAGGGGCGGGGGGCACCCAACAGATACGCAGTATTTT. The J gene is TRBJ2-3, the V gene TRBV19, with 8 positions matching TRBD2. CDR3 length: 15 amino acids. Germline lookup yields CDR1 LNHDA and CDR2 SQIVND (reference sequence). V lost 6 bases, J lost 3 bases, and 8 bases stayed unmatched.

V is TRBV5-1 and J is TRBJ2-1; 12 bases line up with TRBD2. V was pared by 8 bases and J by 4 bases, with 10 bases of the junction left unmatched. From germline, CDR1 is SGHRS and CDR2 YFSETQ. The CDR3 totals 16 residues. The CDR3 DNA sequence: TGCGCCAGTCACCCAGGGCTAGCGGGGGGGTACAATGAGCAGTTCTTC. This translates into CASHPGLAGGYNEQFF.

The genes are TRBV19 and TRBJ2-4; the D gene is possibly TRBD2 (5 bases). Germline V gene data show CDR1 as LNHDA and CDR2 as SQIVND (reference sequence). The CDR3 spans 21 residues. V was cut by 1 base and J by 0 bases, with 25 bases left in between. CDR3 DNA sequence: TGTGCCAGTAGTATAGGTGGCGAGGGCTTCCGGACCGGGGTAGCCAAAAACATTCAGTACTTC. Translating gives CASSIGGEGFRTGVAKNIQYF.

The CDR3 loop is CASSSSHRGLGANVLTF. The DNA of the CDR3 is TGTGCCAGCAGTTCCAGCCACAGGGGGCTTGGGGCCAACGTCCTGACTTTC. The chain recombines TRBV6-2 or TRBV6-3 with TRBJ2-6, with TRBD1 identical over 9 bases. CDR1 is MNHEY and CDR2 is SVGEGT in the germline V gene. The CDR3 sequence is 17 residues long. V shed 4 bases and J 3 bases; nucleotides not matched to a gene: 7.

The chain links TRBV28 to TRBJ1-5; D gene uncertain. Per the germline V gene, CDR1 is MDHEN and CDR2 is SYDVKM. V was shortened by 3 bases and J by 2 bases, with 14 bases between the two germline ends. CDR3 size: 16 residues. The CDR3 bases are TGTGCCAGCAGTTTGAGAACGTCCTCGCGCAATCAGCCCCAGCATTTT. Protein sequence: CASSLRTSSRNQPQHF.